These 9 T cell receptor beta chains were all obtained from the same sample, sequenced in a study of blood T cells in healthy people across ages. PCR was performed a second time for about 7 to 11 cycles using a sample-barcoded 5' primer and a J-beta primer mix. Each CDR3 protein is one row after TCRdb ran MiXCR on the 5' RACE reads. The sample lists roughly 730,000 distinct CDR3 sequences, more than 55% occurring once. The sequencing input was blood. The receptors were sampled from a man in his forties or fifties in good health.

The chain has TRBV3-1 and TRBJ2-5; D uncertain. Trimming removed 4 bases from V and 4 bases from J, with 13 bases in between. Germline values: CDR1 LGHDT, CDR2 YNNKEL (reference sequence). The CDR3 sequence is 14 residues long. DNA for the CDR3: TGTGCCAGCAGCCCGGTAGTGAAGGGAGAGACCCAGTACTTC. Translating gives CASSPVVKGETQYF.

This clonotype was recorded only once. The rearrangement joins TRBV6-2 or TRBV6-3 to TRBJ2-7; D unresolved. Per the germline V gene, CDR1 is MNHEY and CDR2 is SVGEGT. There are 13 residues in the CDR3. V dropped 5 bases and J dropped 4 bases, with 12 bases sitting between them. The CDR3 coding sequence is TGTGCCAGCAGTACGCCCCCAGGTTACGAGCAGTACTTC. It codes for CASSTPPGYEQYF.

The V call is TRBV12-3 or TRBV12-4, the J call TRBJ2-7, with 9 bases fitting TRBD1. Matching the DNA end better, TRBJ2-5 makes the J call doubtful. The CDR3 sequence is 15 residues long. CDR3: CASRPNTGGGGTQYF. DNA of the CDR3: TGTGCCAGCAGGCCTAACACAGGGGGCGGGGGGACCCAGTACTTC.

This sequence joins TRBV5-1 and TRBJ2-3, with 11 bases matching TRBD2. V was pared by 4 bases and J by 1 base, with 11 bases of the junction left unmatched. CDR3 length: 18 amino acids. The germline gives CDR1 SGHRS, CDR2 YFSETQ. In nucleotides, the CDR3 is TGCGCCAGCAGCCCTGCCCAATTAGCGGGGGGGCGCACAGATACGCAGTATTTT. Protein: CASSPAQLAGGRTDTQYF.

CDR3 loop: CASSLVGQGIETQYF. CDR3 DNA sequence: TGCGCCAGCAGCTTGGTAGGACAGGGAATTGAGACCCAGTACTTC. This sequence joins TRBV5-1 and TRBJ2-7; 8 nucleotides match TRBD1. The J call is doubtful: the DNA matches TRBJ2-5 better. The CDR3 has 15 residues. Germline V gene data show CDR1 as SGHRS and CDR2 as YFSETQ.

Turning to this clonotype: A clone one base away is much larger, so this may be a read error. The chain uses TRBV4-3 and TRBJ2-5, with 8 bases fitting TRBD2. Germline V gives CDR1 LGHNA, CDR2 YSLEER. V lost 0 bases to trimming and J lost 5 bases; unmatched junction nucleotides: 5. The CDR3 is 15 residues long. CDR3 sequence: CASSQEELAEETQYF. CDR3 bases: TGCGCCAGCAGCCAAGAGGAACTAGCGGAGGAGACCCAGTACTTC.

J is TRBJ2-1 and V is TRBV4-2; possible D gene TRBD1, 6 bases. Per the germline V gene, CDR1 is LGHNA and CDR2 is YNFKEQ. The germline V and J ends were trimmed by 4 bases and 0 bases, with 10 bases remaining between them. The CDR3 is made up of 15 amino acids. The CDR3 DNA reads as TGTGCCAGCAGCCGAGACAGGACCTCCTACAATGAGCAGTTCTTC. Its translation: CASSRDRTSYNEQFF.

The rearrangement joins TRBV4-3 to TRBJ1-5, with D unresolved. The CDR3 sequence is 13 residues long. The V gene lost 1 base and the J gene lost 5 bases, with 6 bases spanning the gap. Germline assignment: CDR1 LGHNA and CDR2 YSLEER. CDR3 DNA sequence: TGCGCCAGCAGCCAAGCACGTTATCAGCCCCAGCATTTT. Amino acids: CASSQARYQPQHF.

In the case of this clonotype: One end of the junction is discordant with germline, which a read error may explain. The V gene is TRBV5-1, the J gene TRBJ2-6; TRBD2 might be the D (6 bases). CDR1 and CDR2 (germline): SGHRS, YFSETQ. The CDR3 length is 18 residues. CDR3 sequence: CASSLVGGARAGANVLTF. Written as DNA, the CDR3 is TGCGCCAGCAGCTTGGTGGGGGGTGCCCGAGCTGGGGCCAACGTCTTGACTTTC. Full variable domain (outside the CDR3, taken from reference TRBV5-1 and TRBJ2-6): KAGVTQTPRYLIKTRGQQVTLSCSPISGHRSVSWYQQTPGQGLQFLFEYFSETQRNKGNFPGRFSGRQFSNSRSEMNVSTLELGDSALYLCASSLVGGARAGANVLTFGAGSRLTVL.